This T cell receptor beta chain appears in the sequencing data of a study of graft-versus-host responses after intestinal transplantation. On the study more broadly: Among the recipients, transplants were multivisceral, liver-intestinal, or isolated intestinal. Induction with anti-thymocyte globulin, then tacrolimus and steroids for around three years, was given to all recipients.

Profiling relied on immunoSEQ multiplex PCR, and the TCRdb table lists in-frame clones only, not all of them. The profile shows some 110,000 clones, roughly nine tenths of them singletons. Turning to this clone: What it recognizes is unknown.

The germline gives CDR1 SQVTM, CDR2 ANQGSEA. Deletions cut 4 bases from V and 8 bases from J, with 12 bases between. CDR3 size: 12 residues. The V call is TRBV29-1, the J call TRBJ2-1, with D perhaps being TRBD1 or TRBD2 (7 bases each). The sequencing used unstimulated CD4+ T cells sorted from spleen or lymph node cells, collected before transplant. This sequence originates from a human donor who was the organ donor for an intestinal transplant. CDR3 amino acids: CSVAQGRDEQFF. The DNA for the CDR3 is TGCAGCGTTGCACAGGGGAGGGATGAGCAGTTCTTC.